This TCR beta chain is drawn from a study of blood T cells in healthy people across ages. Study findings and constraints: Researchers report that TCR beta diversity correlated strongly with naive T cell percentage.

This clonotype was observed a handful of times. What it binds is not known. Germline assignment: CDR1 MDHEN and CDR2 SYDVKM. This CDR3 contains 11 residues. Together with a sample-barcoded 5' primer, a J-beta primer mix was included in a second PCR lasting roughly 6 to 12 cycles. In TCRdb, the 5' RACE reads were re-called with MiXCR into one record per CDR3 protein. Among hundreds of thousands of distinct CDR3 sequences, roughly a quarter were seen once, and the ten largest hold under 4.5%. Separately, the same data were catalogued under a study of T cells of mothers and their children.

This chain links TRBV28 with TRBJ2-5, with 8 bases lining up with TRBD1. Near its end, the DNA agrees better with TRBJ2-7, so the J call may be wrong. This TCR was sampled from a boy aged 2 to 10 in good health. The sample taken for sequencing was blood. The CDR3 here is CASRTGSEQYF. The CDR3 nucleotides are TGTGCCAGTCGGACAGGGAGCGAGCAGTACTTC.